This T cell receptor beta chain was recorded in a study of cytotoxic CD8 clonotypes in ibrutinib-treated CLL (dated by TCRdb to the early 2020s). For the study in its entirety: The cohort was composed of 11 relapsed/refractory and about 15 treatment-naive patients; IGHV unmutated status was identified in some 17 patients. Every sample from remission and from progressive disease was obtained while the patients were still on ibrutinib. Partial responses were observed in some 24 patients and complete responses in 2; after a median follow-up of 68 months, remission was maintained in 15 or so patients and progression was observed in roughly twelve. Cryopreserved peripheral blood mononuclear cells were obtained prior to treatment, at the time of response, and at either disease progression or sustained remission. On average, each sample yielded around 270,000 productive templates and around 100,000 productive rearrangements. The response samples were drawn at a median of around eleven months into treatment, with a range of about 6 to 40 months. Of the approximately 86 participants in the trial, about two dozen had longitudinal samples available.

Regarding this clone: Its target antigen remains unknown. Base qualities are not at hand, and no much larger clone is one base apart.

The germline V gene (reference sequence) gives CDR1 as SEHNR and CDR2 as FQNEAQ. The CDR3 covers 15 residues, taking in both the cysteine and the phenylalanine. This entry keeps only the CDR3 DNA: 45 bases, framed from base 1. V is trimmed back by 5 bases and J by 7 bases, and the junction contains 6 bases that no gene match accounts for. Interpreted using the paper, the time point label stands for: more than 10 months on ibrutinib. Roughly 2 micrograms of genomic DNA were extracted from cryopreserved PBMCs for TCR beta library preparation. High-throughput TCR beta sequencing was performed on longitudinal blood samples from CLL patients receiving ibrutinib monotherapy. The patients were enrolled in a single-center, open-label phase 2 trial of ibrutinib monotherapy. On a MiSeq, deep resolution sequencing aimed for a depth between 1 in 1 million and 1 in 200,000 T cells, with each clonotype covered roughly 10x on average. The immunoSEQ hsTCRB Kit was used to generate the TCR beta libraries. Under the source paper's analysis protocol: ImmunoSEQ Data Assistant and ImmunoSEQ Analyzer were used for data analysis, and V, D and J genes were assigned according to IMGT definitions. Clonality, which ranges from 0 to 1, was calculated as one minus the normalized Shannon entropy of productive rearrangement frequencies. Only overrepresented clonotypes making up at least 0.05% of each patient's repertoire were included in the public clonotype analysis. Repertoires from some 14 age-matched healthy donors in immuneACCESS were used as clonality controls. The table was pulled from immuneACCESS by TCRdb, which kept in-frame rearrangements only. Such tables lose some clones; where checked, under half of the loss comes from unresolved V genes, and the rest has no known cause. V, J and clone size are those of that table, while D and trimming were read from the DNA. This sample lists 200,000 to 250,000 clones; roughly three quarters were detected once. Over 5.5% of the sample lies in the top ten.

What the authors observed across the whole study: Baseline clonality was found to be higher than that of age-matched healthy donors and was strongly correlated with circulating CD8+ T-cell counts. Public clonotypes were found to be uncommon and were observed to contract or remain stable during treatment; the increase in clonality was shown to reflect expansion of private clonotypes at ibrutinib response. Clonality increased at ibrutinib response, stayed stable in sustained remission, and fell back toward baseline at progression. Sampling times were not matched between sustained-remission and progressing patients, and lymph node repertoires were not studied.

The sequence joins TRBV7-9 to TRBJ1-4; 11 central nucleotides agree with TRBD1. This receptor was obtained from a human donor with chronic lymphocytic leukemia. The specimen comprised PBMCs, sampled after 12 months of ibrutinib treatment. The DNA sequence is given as TGTGCCAGCAGCCATGGACAGGGGGCGGGTGAAAAACTGTTTTTT. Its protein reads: CASSHGQGAGEKLFF.